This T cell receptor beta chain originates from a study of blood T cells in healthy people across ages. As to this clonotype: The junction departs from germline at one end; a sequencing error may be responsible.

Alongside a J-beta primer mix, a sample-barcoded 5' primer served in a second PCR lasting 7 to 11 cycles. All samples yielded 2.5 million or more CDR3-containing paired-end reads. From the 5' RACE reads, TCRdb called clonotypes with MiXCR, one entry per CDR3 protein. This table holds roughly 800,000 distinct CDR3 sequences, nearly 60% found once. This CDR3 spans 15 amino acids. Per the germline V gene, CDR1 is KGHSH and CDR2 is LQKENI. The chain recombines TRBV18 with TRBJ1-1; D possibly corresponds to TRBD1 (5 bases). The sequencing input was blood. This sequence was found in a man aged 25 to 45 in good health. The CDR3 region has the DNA TGTGCAAGCTCATCTAATCGGGGACCGGGGACTGAAGCTTTCTTT. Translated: CASSSNRGPGTEAFF.